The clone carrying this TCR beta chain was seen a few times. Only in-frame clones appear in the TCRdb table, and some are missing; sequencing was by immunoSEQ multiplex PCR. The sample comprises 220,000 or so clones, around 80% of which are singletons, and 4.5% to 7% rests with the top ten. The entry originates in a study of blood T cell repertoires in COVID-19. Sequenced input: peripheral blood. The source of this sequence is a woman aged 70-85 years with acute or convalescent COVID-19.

The CDR3 loop reads CATSKHPTGGTDTQYF. In DNA, the CDR3 is TGTGCCACCAGTAAACACCCGACAGGGGGCACAGATACGCAGTATTTT. V usage is TRBV24-1 and J usage is TRBJ2-3; 8 nucleotides agree with TRBD1. Germline lookup yields CDR1 KGHDR and CDR2 SFDVKD. The CDR3 is made up of 16 amino acids. The trim removed 6 bases at V and 1 base at J, leaving 8 bases unmatched.